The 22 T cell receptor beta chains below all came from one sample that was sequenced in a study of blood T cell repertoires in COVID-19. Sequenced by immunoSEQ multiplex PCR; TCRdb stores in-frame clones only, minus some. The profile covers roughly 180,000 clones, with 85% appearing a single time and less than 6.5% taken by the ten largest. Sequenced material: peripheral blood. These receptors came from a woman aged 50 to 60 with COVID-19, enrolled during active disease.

CDR3 sequence reads: CASSPRGVTDTQYF. The CDR3 coding sequence is TGTGCCAGCAGCCCCCGAGGAGTCACAGATACGCAGTATTTT. The chain uses TRBV9 and TRBJ2-3; D remains ambiguous. This CDR3 has 14 residues. Germline values: CDR1 SGDLS, CDR2 YYNGEE. Between the trimmed V and J ends, which lost 4 bases and 2 bases, there was a span of 11 bases.

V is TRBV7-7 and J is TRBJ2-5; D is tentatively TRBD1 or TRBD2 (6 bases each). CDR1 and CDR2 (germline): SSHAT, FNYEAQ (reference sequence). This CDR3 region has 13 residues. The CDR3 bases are TGTGCTAGCGGCGATGGGGGCGCGAGGACCCAGTACTTC. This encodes CASGDGGARTQYF.

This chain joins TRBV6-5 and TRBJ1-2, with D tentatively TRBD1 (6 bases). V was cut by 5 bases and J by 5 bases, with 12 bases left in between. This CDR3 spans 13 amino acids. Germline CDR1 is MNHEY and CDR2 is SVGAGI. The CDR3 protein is CASSRTEGYGYTF. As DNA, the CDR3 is TGTGCCAGCAGTCGGACAGAAGGGTATGGCTACACCTTC.

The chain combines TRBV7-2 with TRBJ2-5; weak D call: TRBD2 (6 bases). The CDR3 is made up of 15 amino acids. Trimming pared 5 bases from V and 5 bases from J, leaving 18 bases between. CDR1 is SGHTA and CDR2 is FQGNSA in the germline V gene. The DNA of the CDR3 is TGTGCCAGCAGCCCGACGGGAGTATCGGGTGAGACCCAGTACTTC. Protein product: CASSPTGVSGETQYF. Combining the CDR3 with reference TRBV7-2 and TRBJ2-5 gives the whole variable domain GAGVSQSPSNKVTEKGKDVELRCDPISGHTALYWYRQSLGQGLEFLIYFQGNSAPDKSGLPSDRFSAERTGGSVSTLTIQRTQQEDSAVYLCASSPTGVSGETQYFGPGTRLLVL.

The CDR3: CASFRGSGNTIYF. The CDR3 DNA reads TGTGCCAGCTTTCGGGGCTCTGGAAACACCATATATTTT. The chain employs TRBV6-5 and TRBJ1-3; D ambiguous. V shed 8 bases and J shed 0 bases, with 8 bases lying between them. Per the germline V gene, CDR1 is MNHEY and CDR2 is SVGAGI. The CDR3 covers 13 residues.

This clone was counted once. For the CDR3, the DNA is TGTGCCAGCAGCCAAGCTGGGGGGAATGAAAAACTGTTTTTT. This translates into CASSQAGGNEKLFF. The chain combines TRBV3-1 (or the pseudogene TRBV3-2) with TRBJ1-4; perhaps TRBD1 as D (5 bases). The CDR3 contains 14 residues. Germline loops: CDR1 LGHDT, CDR2 YNNKEL (reference sequence). Trimming left V 1 base short and J 5 bases short, with 8 bases between.

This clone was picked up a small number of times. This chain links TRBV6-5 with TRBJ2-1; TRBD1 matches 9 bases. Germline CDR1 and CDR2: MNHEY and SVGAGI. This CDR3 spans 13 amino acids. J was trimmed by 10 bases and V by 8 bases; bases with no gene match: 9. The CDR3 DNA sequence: TGTGCCAGCTCCTGGACAGGGGCCCTCGAGCAGTTCTTC. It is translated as CASSWTGALEQFF.

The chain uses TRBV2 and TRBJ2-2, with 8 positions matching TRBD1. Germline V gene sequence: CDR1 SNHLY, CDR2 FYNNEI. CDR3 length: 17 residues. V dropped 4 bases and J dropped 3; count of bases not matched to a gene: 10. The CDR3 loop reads CASSVAWQGAYTGELFF. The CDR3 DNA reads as TGTGCCAGCAGTGTCGCTTGGCAGGGGGCATACACCGGGGAGCTGTTTTTT.

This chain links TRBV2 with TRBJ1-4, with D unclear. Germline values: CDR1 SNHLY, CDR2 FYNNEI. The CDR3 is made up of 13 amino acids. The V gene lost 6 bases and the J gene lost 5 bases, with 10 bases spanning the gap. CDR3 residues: CASSEEGNEKLFF. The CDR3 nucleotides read TGTGCCAGCAGCGAGGAGGGAAATGAAAAACTGTTTTTT.

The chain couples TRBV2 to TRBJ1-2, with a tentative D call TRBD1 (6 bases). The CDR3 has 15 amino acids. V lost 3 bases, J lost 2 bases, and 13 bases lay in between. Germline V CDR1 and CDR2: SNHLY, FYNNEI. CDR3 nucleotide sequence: TGTGCCAGCAGTGAGGTTGGGGGGGCGAACTATGGCTACACCTTC. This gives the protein CASSEVGGANYGYTF.

DNA of the CDR3: TGTGCCATCAACCCGGGACAGGGGGCCGACGAGCAGTACTTC. It yields the protein CAINPGQGADEQYF. The rearrangement joins TRBV10-3 to TRBJ2-7, with 12 bases lining up with TRBD1. J lost 5 bases, V lost 7 bases, and 6 bases had no gene match. There are 14 residues in the CDR3. The germline V gene has CDR1 ENHRY and CDR2 SYGVKD.

Here the CDR3 DNA reads TGTGCCAGCGCGGCCGGCTTGAACACTGAAGCTTTCTTT. It translates to CASAAGLNTEAFF. V usage is TRBV25-1 and J usage is TRBJ1-1; no firm D call. This CDR3 region has 13 residues. Looked up from germline, CDR1 is MGHDK and CDR2 is SYGVNS. V lost 8 bases to trimming and J lost 0 bases, with 10 bases between them.

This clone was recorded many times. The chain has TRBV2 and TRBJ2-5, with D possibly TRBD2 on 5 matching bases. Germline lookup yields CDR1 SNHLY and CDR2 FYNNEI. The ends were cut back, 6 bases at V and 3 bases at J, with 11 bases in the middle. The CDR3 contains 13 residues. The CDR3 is CASRDWWEETQYF. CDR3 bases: TGTGCCAGCAGGGACTGGTGGGAAGAGACCCAGTACTTC.

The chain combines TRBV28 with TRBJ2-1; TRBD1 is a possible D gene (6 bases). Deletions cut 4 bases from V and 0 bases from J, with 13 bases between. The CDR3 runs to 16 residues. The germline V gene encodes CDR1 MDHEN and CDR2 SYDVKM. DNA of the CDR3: TGTGCCAGCAGTTCCCCGGACAGCTCCTCCTACAATGAGCAGTTCTTC. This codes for CASSSPDSSSYNEQFF. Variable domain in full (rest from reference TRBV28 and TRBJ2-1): DVKVTQSSRYLVKRTGEKVFLECVQDMDHENMFWYRQDPGLGLRLIYFSYDVKMKEKGDIPEGYSVSREKKERFSLILESASTNQTSMYLCASSSPDSSSYNEQFFGPGTRLTVL.

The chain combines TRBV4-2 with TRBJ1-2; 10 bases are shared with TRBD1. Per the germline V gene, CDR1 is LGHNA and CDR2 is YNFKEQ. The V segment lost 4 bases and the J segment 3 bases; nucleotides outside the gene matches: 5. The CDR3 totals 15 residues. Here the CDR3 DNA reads TGTGCCAGCAGCCGAGGACAGGGGGGCGACTATGGCTACACCTTC. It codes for CASSRGQGGDYGYTF.

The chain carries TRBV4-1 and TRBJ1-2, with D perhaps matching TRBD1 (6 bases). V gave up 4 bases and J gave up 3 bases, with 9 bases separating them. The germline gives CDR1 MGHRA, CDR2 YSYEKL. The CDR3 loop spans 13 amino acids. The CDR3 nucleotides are TGCGCCAGCAGCCTTTCAGGGGACTATGGCTACACCTTC. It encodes CASSLSGDYGYTF.

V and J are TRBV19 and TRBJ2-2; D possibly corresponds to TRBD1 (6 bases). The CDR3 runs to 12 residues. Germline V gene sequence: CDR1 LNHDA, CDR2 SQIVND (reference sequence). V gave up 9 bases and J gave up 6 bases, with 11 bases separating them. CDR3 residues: CASTGKAGELFF. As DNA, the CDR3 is TGTGCCAGCACAGGGAAAGCCGGGGAGCTGTTTTTT.

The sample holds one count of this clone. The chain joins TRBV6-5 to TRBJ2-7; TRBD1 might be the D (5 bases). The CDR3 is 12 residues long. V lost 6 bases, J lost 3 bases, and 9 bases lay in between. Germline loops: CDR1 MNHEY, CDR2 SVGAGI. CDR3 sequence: CASRDRDYEQYF. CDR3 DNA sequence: TGTGCCAGCAGAGACAGAGACTACGAGCAGTACTTC.

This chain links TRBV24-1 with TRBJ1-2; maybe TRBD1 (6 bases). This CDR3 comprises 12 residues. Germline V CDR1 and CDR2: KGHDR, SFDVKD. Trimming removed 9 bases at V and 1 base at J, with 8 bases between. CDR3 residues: CATAGDNYGYTF. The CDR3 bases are TGTGCCACCGCAGGGGATAACTATGGCTACACCTTC.

In DNA, the CDR3 is TGTGCCAGCAGCGTCTCCGGGACTAGCGGAAACATTCAGTACTTC. As protein: CASSVSGTSGNIQYF. This chain uses TRBV7-3 with TRBJ2-4; 11 nucleotides line up with TRBD2. CDR1 is SGHTA, CDR2 FQGTGA, per germline. The CDR3 totals 15 residues. The V segment lost 5 bases and the J segment 6 bases; nucleotides outside the gene matches: 6.

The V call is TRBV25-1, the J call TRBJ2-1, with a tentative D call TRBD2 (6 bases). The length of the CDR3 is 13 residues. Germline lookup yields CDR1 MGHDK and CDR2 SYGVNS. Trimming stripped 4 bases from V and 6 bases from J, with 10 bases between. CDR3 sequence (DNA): TGTGCCAGCAGTGTCCAGACTAGCAATGAGCAGTTCTTC. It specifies CASSVQTSNEQFF.

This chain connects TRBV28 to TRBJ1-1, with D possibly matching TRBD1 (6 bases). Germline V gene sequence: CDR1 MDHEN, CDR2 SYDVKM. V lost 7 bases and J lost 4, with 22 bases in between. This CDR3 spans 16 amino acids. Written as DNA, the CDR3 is TGTGCCAGCAACACAGGGTCGTGGGGGTTCCGCACTGAAGCTTTCTTT. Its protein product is CASNTGSWGFRTEAFF.